Each of the 5 T cell receptor beta chains below was sequenced from the same sample in a study of T cell clonotyping in hematopoietic cell transplantation. Sequencing was performed with immunoSEQ multiplex PCR; in TCRdb, only in-frame clones are kept and a portion is missing. The table lists about 36,000 clones, 88% of them singletons, with under 2% in the top ten. The source material was peripheral blood mononuclear cells. All receptors derive from a woman aged 40 to 50 in good health. Some clones in this sample may be carry-over from other donors' samples.

The rearrangement links TRBV10-3 to TRBJ1-2; D gene unclear. The CDR3 spans 12 residues. Germline CDR1 and CDR2: ENHRY and SYGVKD. V was trimmed by 6 bases and J by 4 bases, leaving 9 bases between them. The CDR3 region is CAISLAGYGYTF. In DNA form, the CDR3 reads TGTGCCATCAGCCTCGCGGGCTATGGCTACACCTTC.

This chain joins TRBV28 and TRBJ1-5; D unclear. The CDR3 is made up of 17 amino acids. V lost 5 bases and J 2 bases, leaving 19 bases between the germline ends. The germline V gene encodes CDR1 MDHEN and CDR2 SYDVKM. The CDR3 coding sequence is TGTGCCAGCAGTATTTTCCTGGAGGACCGGCGCAATCAGCCCCAGCATTTT. Its protein product is CASSIFLEDRRNQPQHF.

This clone came up a few times. The rearrangement links TRBV7-6 to TRBJ2-3; D gene unclear. From germline, CDR1 is SGHVS and CDR2 FNYEAQ. The V end was cut by 5 bases, the J end by 3 bases, with 15 bases between. This CDR3 is 15 amino acids long. CDR3 nucleotide sequence: TGTGCCAGCAGCCCACCGAGGAGTCGGACAGATACGCAGTATTTT. It is translated as CASSPPRSRTDTQYF.

The CDR3 DNA sequence: TGTGCCAGCAGCTTTAGGGACAGGGTTGTGTACTTC. Protein sequence: CASSFRDRVVYF. The gene calls are TRBV5-6 and TRBJ2-7; 9 bases align to TRBD1. The CDR3 covers 12 residues. CDR1 and CDR2 from the germline V gene are SGHDT and YYEEEE. V gave up 2 bases and J gave up 12 bases; unmatched junction bases: 6.

Concerning this clone: The germline gene is not matched at one end of the junction; a read error may be the cause. This rearrangement joins TRBV28 to TRBJ2-1; D is ambiguous. The CDR3 has 13 residues. Germline V gene sequence: CDR1 MDHEN, CDR2 SYDVKM. Here the CDR3 DNA reads TGTGCCAGCAGTTTAACCCCTTACATTGAGCAGTTCTTC. Protein: CASSLTPYIEQFF.